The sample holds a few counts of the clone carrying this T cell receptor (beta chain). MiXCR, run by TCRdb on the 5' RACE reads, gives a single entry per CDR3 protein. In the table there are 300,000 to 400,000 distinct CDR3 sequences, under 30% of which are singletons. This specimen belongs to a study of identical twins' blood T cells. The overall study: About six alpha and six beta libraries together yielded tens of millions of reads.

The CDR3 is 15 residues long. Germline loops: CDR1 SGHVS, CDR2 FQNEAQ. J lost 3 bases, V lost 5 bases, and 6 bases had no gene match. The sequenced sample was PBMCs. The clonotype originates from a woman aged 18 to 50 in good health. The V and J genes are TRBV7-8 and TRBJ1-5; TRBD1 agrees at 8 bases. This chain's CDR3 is CASSPRTGNNQPQHF. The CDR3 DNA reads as TGTGCCAGCAGCCCACGGACAGGGAACAATCAGCCCCAGCATTTT.